The clone carrying this TCR beta chain was found a few times. What it binds is unknown. Each CDR3 protein gets one entry after TCRdb re-called the 5' RACE reads with MiXCR. This sample carries about 310,000 distinct CDR3 sequences, 15% to 20% of them seen once, and the ten largest clones take around 23%. Trimming took 1 base from V and 1 from J, leaving 13 bases between them. The CDR3 has 15 amino acids. The germline gives CDR1 DFQATT, CDR2 SNEGSKA (reference sequence). The data were obtained in a study of T-cell memory formation after mild COVID-19. Study-level background: The TCR clusters were mostly specific to one donor.

Study-level results: Day 37-peaking second-wave clones had unconfirmed SARS-CoV-2 specificity.

Material: PBMCs or a T cell subset sorted from them (not recorded which). This chain connects TRBV20-1 to TRBJ1-1; the D gene is possibly TRBD1 (6 bases). The clonotype comes from a man aged 18-30 years who had mild COVID-19 (a few samples of this study predate the infection). Cell type and time point are not known. The CDR3 DNA reads as TGCAGTGCTAGAGGTACCTCGGACAGGAACACTGAAGCTTTCTTT. Its protein is CSARGTSDRNTEAFF.